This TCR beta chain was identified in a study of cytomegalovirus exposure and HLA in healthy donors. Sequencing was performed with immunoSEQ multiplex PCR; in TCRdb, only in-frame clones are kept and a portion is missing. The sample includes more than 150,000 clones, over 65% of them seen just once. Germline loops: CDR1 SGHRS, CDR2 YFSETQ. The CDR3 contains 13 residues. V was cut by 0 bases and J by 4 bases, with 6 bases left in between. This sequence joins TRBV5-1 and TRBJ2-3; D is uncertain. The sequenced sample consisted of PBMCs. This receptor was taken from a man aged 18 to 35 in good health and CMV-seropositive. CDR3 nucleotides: TGCGCCAGCAGCTTGGGCACAGCAGATACGCAGTATTTT. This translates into CASSLGTADTQYF.